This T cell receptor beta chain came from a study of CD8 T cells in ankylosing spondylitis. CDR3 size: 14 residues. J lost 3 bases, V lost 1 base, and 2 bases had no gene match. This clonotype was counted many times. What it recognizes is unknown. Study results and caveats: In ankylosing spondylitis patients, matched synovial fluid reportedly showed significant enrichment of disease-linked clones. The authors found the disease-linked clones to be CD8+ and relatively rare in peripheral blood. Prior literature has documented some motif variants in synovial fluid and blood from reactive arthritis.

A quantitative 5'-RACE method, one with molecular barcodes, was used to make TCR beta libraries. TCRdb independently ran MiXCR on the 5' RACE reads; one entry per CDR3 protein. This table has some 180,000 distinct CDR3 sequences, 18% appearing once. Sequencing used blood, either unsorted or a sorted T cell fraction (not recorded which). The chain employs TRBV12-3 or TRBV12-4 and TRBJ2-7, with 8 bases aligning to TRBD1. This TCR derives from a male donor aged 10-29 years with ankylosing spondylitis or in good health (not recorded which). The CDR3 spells CASSLGQGSYEQYF. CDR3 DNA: TGTGCCAGCAGTTTAGGACAGGGGAGCTACGAGCAGTACTTC.